One and the same sample provided the 26 T cell receptor beta chains below, sequenced in a study of T cell repertoires in cytomegalovirus infection. In TCRdb, the reads were re-called with MiXCR into one record per CDR3 protein. The data show around 530,000 distinct CDR3 sequences, 16% seen once. Sequenced sample: CD8+ T cells from PBMCs. The receptors here all came from a human donor in good health (CMV status not recorded). Some clones in this sample may be carry-over from other donors' samples.

This clonotype was counted between two and nine times. The chain joins TRBV10-3 to TRBJ1-1; D remains unclear. Germline-derived CDR1 and CDR2 are ENHRY and SYGVKD. This CDR3 contains 11 residues. V was trimmed by 10 bases and J by 3 bases, leaving 9 bases between them. The CDR3 loop reads CASKWDTEAFF. CDR3 in DNA: TGTGCCAGTAAGTGGGACACTGAAGCTTTCTTT.

The chain recombines TRBV27 with TRBJ1-2; no clear D. Germline values: CDR1 MNHEY, CDR2 SMNVEV (reference sequence). V dropped 4 bases and J dropped 0 bases, with 6 bases sitting between them. The length of the CDR3 is 13 residues. Written as DNA, the CDR3 is TGTGCCAGCAGTTCCGCACCTAACTATGGCTACACCTTC. It specifies CASSSAPNYGYTF.

This clonotype occurred many times. This rearrangement joins TRBV7-2 to TRBJ1-1; 12 positions match TRBD1. Trimming cost V 5 bases and J 1 base; bases outside gene matches: 8. The germline V gene encodes CDR1 SGHTA and CDR2 FQGNSA. This CDR3 is 17 amino acids long. CDR3 in amino acids: CASSPRDRGRGNTEAFF. CDR3 sequence (DNA): TGTGCCAGCAGCCCAAGGGACAGGGGGCGCGGGAACACTGAAGCTTTCTTT.

This clonotype was recorded many times. This chain connects TRBV27 to TRBJ1-5, with 8 bases lining up with TRBD1. With 4 bases clipped from V and 2 bases from J, the junction kept 4 bases outside the gene matches. The CDR3 sequence is 15 residues long. The germline V gene encodes CDR1 MNHEY and CDR2 SMNVEV (reference sequence). The CDR3 DNA is TGTGCCAGCAGTTCGGACAGGGATGGCAATCAGCCCCAGCATTTT. Translating it yields CASSSDRDGNQPQHF.

This clonotype was seen at least ten times. This rearrangement joins TRBV6-1 to TRBJ2-1, with D perhaps being TRBD1 or TRBD2 (5 bases each). CDR1 and CDR2 (germline): MNHNS, SASEGT. This CDR3 is built from 13 residues. V was trimmed by 3 bases and J by 3 bases, leaving 6 bases between them. The chain's CDR3 is CASSDGGYNEQFF. The CDR3 region has the DNA TGTGCCAGCAGTGATGGGGGCTACAATGAGCAGTTCTTC.

Many counts were recorded for this clonotype. The genes are TRBV14 and TRBJ2-1; D gene unclear. V was pared by 1 base and J by 5 bases, with 18 bases between. Germline lookup yields CDR1 SGHDN and CDR2 FVKESK. The CDR3 is 17 amino acids. The CDR3, as DNA: TGTGCCAGCAGCCAAGCCAGCATGACACCTAGGGACAATGAGCAGTTCTTC. Translated, it gives CASSQASMTPRDNEQFF.

This clonotype came up many times. CDR3 loop: CASSQGLADEQFF. The CDR3 bases are TGCGCCAGCAGCCAAGGACTAGCGGATGAGCAGTTCTTC. The chain carries TRBV4-1 and TRBJ2-1; 9 nucleotides match TRBD2. Germline V gene lookup returns CDR1 MGHRA and CDR2 YSYEKL. The ends lost 1 base at V and 8 bases at J; junction bases unmatched: 0. CDR3 size: 13 residues.

This clonotype was recorded many times. The CDR3 nucleotides read TGTGCCAGCACCCCACGGGAAGGTAAAAGCTACAATGAGCAGTTCTTC. This translates into CASTPREGKSYNEQFF. V gene TRBV7-9 combines with J gene TRBJ2-1, with D possibly TRBD2 on 5 matching bases. Trimming pared 7 bases from V and 3 bases from J, leaving 19 bases between. The CDR3 is 16 amino acids. Germline values: CDR1 SEHNR, CDR2 FQNEAQ (reference sequence).

The rearrangement uses TRBV7-9 and TRBJ2-7, with D perhaps TRBD1 (5 bases). The ends were cut back, 5 bases at V and 2 bases at J, with 19 bases in the middle. CDR3 length: 16 residues. Germline CDR1 is SEHNR and CDR2 is FQNEAQ (reference sequence). CDR3 coding DNA: TGTGCCAGCAGCCAACAATTAGGGGTGACCACCTACGAGCAGTACTTC. It encodes CASSQQLGVTTYEQYF. The full variable domain, rest sourced from reference TRBV7-9 and TRBJ2-7, is DTGVSQNPRHKITKRGQNVTFRCDPISEHNRLYWYRQTLGQGPEFLTYFQNEAQLEKSRLLSDRFSAERPKGSFSTLEIQRTEQGDSAMYLCASSQQLGVTTYEQYFGPGTRLTVT.

The table lists this clonotype with many counts. The chain couples TRBV27 to TRBJ2-6; TRBD1 might be the D (6 bases). Trimming removed 4 bases from V and 0 bases from J, with 13 bases in between. CDR1 is MNHEY and CDR2 is SMNVEV in the germline V gene (reference sequence). The CDR3 is made up of 17 amino acids. Here the CDR3 DNA reads TGTGCCAGCAGTTCGGACAGTTCTCCCTCTGGGGCCAACGTCCTGACTTTC. This translates into CASSSDSSPSGANVLTF.

This clonotype was found a few times. The chain has TRBV11-2 and TRBJ2-7; TRBD1 or TRBD2 may be the D gene (5 bases each). This CDR3 contains 15 residues. The germline V and J ends were trimmed by 5 bases and 2 bases, with 16 bases remaining between them. From germline, CDR1 is SGHAT and CDR2 FQNNGV. The DNA of the CDR3 is TGTGCCAGCAGCCCCCGGGACGGACAAACCTACGAGCAGTACTTC. It specifies CASSPRDGQTYEQYF.

This clonotype was seen a few times. The chain carries TRBV12-5 and TRBJ1-2, with D perhaps TRBD1 (5 bases). The CDR3 runs 14 residues. V lost 1 base, J lost 8 bases, and 14 bases lay in between. Germline CDR1 is LGHNT and CDR2 is FRNRAP. Here the CDR3 reads CASGLGAHGGGYTF. Here the CDR3 DNA reads TGTGCTAGTGGTTTGGGTGCTCACGGGGGGGGCTACACCTTC.

This clonotype showed up just a few times. The J gene is TRBJ1-1, the V gene TRBV15; D gene uncertain. The CDR3 is made up of 14 amino acids. Germline V gene lookup returns CDR1 LNHNV and CDR2 YYDKDF (reference sequence). Between the trimmed V and J ends, which lost 8 bases and 1 base, there was a span of 14 bases. The CDR3 sequence: CATARGSENTEAFF. CDR3 coding DNA: TGTGCCACCGCTCGTGGCAGCGAGAACACTGAAGCTTTCTTT.

In its sample, this clonotype was seen many times. The chain uses TRBV11-2 and TRBJ1-1; D call uncertain. Trimming cost V 3 bases and J 10 bases, with 12 bases left between them. CDR3 length equals 12 residues. Germline CDR1 reads SGHAT; CDR2 reads FQNNGV. This chain's CDR3 is CASSFPLGPAFF. DNA for the CDR3: TGTGCCAGCAGCTTTCCTCTAGGTCCAGCTTTCTTT.

This clonotype was detected ten times or more. The V gene is TRBV11-2, the J gene TRBJ2-1; D remains unclear. Germline assignment: CDR1 SGHAT and CDR2 FQNNGV. V shed 3 bases and J shed 4 bases, with 7 bases lying between them. This CDR3 has 13 amino acids. CDR3 residues: CASSFGRYNEQFF. The DNA of the CDR3 is TGTGCCAGCAGCTTTGGCAGATACAATGAGCAGTTCTTC. Looking up the rest from reference TRBV11-2 and TRBJ2-1 gives the full variable domain: EAGVAQSPRYKIIEKRQSVAFWCNPISGHATLYWYQQILGQGPKLLIQFQNNGVVDDSQLPKDRFSAERLKGVDSTLKIQPAKLEDSAVYLCASSFGRYNEQFFGPGTRLTVL.

The sample holds a few counts of this clonotype. The V call is TRBV20-1, the J call TRBJ2-7; D assignment may be TRBD1 or TRBD2 (5 bases each). The CDR3 totals 13 residues. Germline CDR1 reads DFQATT; CDR2 reads SNEGSKA (reference sequence). V was trimmed by 7 bases and J by 0 bases, leaving 13 bases between them. Here the CDR3 DNA reads TGCAGTGGTGGGGACCGAAGCTCCTACGAGCAGTACTTC. Its translation: CSGGDRSSYEQYF.

This clonotype was seen at least ten times. The J gene is TRBJ2-5, the V gene TRBV6-6; the D is unclear. The V end was cut by 7 bases, the J end by 1 base, with 10 bases between. This CDR3 is built from 13 residues. The V gene's germline CDR1 is MNHNY and CDR2 SVGAGI (reference sequence). The CDR3 sequence: CASIRSSQETQYF. CDR3 sequence (DNA): TGTGCCAGCATTAGGTCCTCCCAAGAGACCCAGTACTTC.

The table lists this clonotype with a few counts. The CDR3 spells CSARTGTESYEQYF. The CDR3 DNA reads TGCAGTGCTAGGACCGGGACAGAGAGTTACGAGCAGTACTTC. The chain employs TRBV20-1 and TRBJ2-7; 7 nucleotides align to TRBD1. Germline CDR1 reads DFQATT; CDR2 reads SNEGSKA (reference sequence). The trim removed 3 bases at V and 4 bases at J, leaving 9 bases unmatched. The CDR3 loop spans 14 amino acids.

This clonotype was detected only a few times. The chain couples TRBV7-3 to TRBJ2-2, with D perhaps being TRBD1 or TRBD2 (6 bases each). The V and J ends lost 7 bases and 3 bases respectively, with 18 bases between them. There are 16 residues in the CDR3. Germline V lookup: CDR1 SGHTA, CDR2 FQGTGA. The CDR3 region is CASTFVRRGDTGELFF. The CDR3 DNA reads as TGTGCCAGCACCTTCGTGCGTAGGGGGGACACCGGGGAGCTGTTTTTT.

On this clonotype itself: Since a much larger clone is just one base distant, this may be a read error. This chain uses TRBV6-6 with TRBJ2-1; 9 bases agree with TRBD1. CDR1 MNHNY and CDR2 SVGAGI come from the germline V gene (reference sequence). The CDR3 extends over 17 amino acids. After removal of 6 bases from V and 9 bases from J, the junction contained 18 bases not matched to a gene. CDR3 nucleotide sequence: TGTGCCAGCAGCACCCGCCTCGGACAGGGGATAAATCCTGAGCAGTTCTTC. Its protein product is CASSTRLGQGINPEQFF.

The chain carries TRBV28 and TRBJ1-2; weak D call: TRBD1 (5 bases). Trimming shortened V by 1 base and J by 2 bases, and 11 bases separated the two germline ends. The CDR3 contains 15 residues. In germline, CDR1 is MDHEN, CDR2 SYDVKM. CDR3 in DNA: TGTGCCAGCAGTTTATCTGGCAGGGTGAACTATGGCTACACCTTC. Encoded protein: CASSLSGRVNYGYTF.

The table lists this clonotype with many counts. The rearrangement joins TRBV10-3 to TRBJ2-7; D might be TRBD1 (5 bases). CDR3 size: 16 residues. Trimming pared 8 bases from V and 0 bases from J, leaving 20 bases between. Germline-derived CDR1 and CDR2 are ENHRY and SYGVKD. The DNA for the CDR3 is TGTGCCATCTCGGGCACAGGACAATTTTCCTCCTACGAGCAGTACTTC. The encoded protein is CAISGTGQFSSYEQYF.

This clonotype appeared many times. The chain joins TRBV10-3 to TRBJ1-6, with 9 nucleotides matching TRBD1. Germline-derived CDR1 and CDR2 are ENHRY and SYGVKD. The CDR3 spans 15 residues. V dropped 2 bases and J dropped 8; count of bases not matched to a gene: 4. The CDR3 here is CAISEEGQGHSPLHF. Here the CDR3 DNA reads TGTGCCATCAGTGAGGAGGGACAGGGACATTCACCCCTCCACTTT.

This clonotype was found a few times. The chain joins TRBV4-2 to TRBJ2-2, with D tentatively TRBD2 (5 bases). The CDR3 spans 17 residues. Trimming took 2 bases from V and 1 from J, leaving 14 bases between them. Germline V gives CDR1 LGHNA, CDR2 YNFKEQ. The CDR3 sequence is CASSQPLMGENTGELFF. The CDR3 DNA sequence: TGTGCCAGCAGCCAACCCTTAATGGGAGAGAACACCGGGGAGCTGTTTTTT.

This clonotype has a count of ten or more. The V and J genes are TRBV6-2 or TRBV6-3 and TRBJ2-3; TRBD2 is a possible D gene (5 bases). This CDR3 contains 17 residues. Germline V CDR1 and CDR2: MNHEY, SVGEGT. V was trimmed by 0 bases and J by 2 bases, leaving 15 bases between them. CDR3 amino acids: CASSYSIGEAHTDTQYF. DNA of the CDR3: TGTGCCAGCAGTTACTCGATCGGGGAAGCGCACACAGATACGCAGTATTTT.

The chain employs TRBV7-9 and TRBJ1-2; D is ambiguous. V was shortened by 1 base and J by 7 bases, with 7 bases between the two germline ends. The CDR3 is made up of 12 amino acids. Germline-derived CDR1 and CDR2 are SEHNR and FQNEAQ (reference sequence). The CDR3 bases are TGTGCCAGCAGCTTAGATTGGCGTGGCTACACCTTC. Residues: CASSLDWRGYTF.